This TCR beta chain was profiled in a study of blood T cells in healthy people across ages. Study-wide findings and caveats: Because sorting was not performed, PBMCs prevented conclusive naive versus antigen-experienced comparison. Per million T cells, TCR beta diversity dropped about linearly as age rose.

This CDR3 is built from 13 residues. Trimming pared 0 bases from V and 4 bases from J, leaving 3 bases between. The germline V gene encodes CDR1 MNHEY and CDR2 SVGAGI. Per sample, extraction of total RNA gave at least 5.5 micrograms in every case. Through a sample-barcoded 5' primer and a J-beta primer mix, a second PCR was run for roughly 6 to 11 cycles. TCRdb reprocessed the 5' RACE reads via MiXCR and lists one record per CDR3 protein. The table lists approximately 2,000,000 distinct CDR3 sequences, 39% of them singletons. As regards this clonotype: Its antigen remains unknown.

Sequenced sample: blood. This clonotype was obtained from a human donor in good health. The J gene is TRBJ1-4, the V gene TRBV6-5; D is unclear. For the CDR3, the DNA is TGTGCCAGCAGTTACTCCAATAATGAAAAACTGTTTTTT. Amino acid sequence: CASSYSNNEKLFF.